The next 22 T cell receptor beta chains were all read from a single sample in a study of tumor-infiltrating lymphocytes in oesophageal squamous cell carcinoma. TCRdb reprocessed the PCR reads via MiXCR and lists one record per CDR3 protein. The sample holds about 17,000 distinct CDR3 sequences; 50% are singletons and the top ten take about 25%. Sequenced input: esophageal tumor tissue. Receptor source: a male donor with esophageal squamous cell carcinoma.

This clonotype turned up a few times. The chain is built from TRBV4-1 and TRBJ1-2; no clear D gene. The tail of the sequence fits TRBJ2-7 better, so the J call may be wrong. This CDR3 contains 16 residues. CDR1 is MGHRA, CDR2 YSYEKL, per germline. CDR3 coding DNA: TGCGCCAGCAGCCAAGAGGCTTCGGCGCTCCCCTACGAGCAGTACTTC. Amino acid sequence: CASSQEASALPYEQYF.

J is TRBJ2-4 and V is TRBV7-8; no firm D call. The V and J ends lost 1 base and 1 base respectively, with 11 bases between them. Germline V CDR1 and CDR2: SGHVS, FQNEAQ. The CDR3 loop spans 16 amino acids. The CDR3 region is CASSLVPSGAKNIQYF. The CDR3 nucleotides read TGTGCCAGCAGCTTAGTCCCCTCCGGGGCCAAAAACATTCAGTACTTC.

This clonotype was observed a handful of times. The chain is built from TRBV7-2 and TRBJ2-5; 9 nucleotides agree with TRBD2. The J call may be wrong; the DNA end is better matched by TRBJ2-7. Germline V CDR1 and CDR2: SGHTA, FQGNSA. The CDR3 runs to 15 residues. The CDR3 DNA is TGTGCCAGCAGCTTAGCTAGCGGGAGCTCCTACGAGCAGTACTTC. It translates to CASSLASGSSYEQYF.

The CDR3 loop is CASSSPMGINEKLFF. The CDR3 DNA sequence: TGTGCCAGCAGTAGTCCCATGGGGATCAATGAAAAACTGTTTTTT. The J gene is TRBJ1-4, the V gene TRBV12-3 or TRBV12-4; D is unclear. The germline V and J ends were trimmed by 5 bases and 5 bases, with 15 bases remaining between them. The CDR3 consists of 15 residues.

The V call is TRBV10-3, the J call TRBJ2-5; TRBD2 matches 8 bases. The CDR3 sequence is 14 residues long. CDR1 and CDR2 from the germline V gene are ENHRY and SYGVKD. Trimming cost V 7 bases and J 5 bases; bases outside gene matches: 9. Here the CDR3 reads CAITEGLGGETQYF. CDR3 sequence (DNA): TGTGCCATCACCGAGGGACTAGGTGGGGAGACCCAGTACTTC.

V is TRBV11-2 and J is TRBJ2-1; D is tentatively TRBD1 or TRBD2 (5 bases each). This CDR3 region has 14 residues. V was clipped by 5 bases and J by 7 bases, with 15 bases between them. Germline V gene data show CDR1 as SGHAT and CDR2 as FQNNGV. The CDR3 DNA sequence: TGTGCCAGCAGCCTGGGACCCACTGTGAATGAGCAGTTCTTC. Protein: CASSLGPTVNEQFF.

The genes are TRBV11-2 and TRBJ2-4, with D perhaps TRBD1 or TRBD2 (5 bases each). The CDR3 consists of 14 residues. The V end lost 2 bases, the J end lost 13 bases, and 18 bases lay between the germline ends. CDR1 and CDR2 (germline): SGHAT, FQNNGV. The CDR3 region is CASSLLEAEGKQYF. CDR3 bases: TGTGCCAGCAGCTTATTAGAGGCCGAGGGGAAGCAGTACTTC.

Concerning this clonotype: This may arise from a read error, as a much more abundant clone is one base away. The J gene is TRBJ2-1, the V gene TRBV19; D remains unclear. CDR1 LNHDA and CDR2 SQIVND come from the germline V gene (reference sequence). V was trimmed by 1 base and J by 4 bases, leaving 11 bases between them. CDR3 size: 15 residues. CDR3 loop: CASSIVERGYNEQFF. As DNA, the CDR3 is TGTGCCAGTAGTATAGTGGAGAGAGGTTACAATGAGCAGTTCTTC.

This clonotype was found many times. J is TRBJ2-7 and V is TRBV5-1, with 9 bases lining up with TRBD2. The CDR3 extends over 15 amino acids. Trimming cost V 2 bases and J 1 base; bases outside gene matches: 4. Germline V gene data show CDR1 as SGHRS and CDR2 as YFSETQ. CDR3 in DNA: TGCGCCAGCAGCTTACTAGCGGGTGATTCCTACGAGCAGTACTTC. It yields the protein CASSLLAGDSYEQYF.

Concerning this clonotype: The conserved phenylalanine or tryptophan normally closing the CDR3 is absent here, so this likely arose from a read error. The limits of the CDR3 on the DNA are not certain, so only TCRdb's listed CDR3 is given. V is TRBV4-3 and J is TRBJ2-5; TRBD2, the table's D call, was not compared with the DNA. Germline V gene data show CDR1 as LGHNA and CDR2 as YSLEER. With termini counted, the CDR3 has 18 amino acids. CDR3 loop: CASSQDRTGRPYGYTFGS.

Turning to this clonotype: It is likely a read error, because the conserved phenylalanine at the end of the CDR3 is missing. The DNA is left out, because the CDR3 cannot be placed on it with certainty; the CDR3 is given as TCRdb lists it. The CDR3 loop is CASSKDRVNSPLHFGN. The V call is TRBV12-3 or TRBV12-4, the J call TRBJ2-1; whether TRBD1, the table's D call, matches the DNA was not checked. Both ends counted, the CDR3 spans 16 residues.

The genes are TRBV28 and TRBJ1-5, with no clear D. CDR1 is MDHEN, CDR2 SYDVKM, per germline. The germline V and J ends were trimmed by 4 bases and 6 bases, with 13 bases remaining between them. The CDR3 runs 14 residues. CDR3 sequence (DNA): TGTGCCAGCAGTTCCCGGACGAGAGCTCAGCCCCAGCATTTT. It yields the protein CASSSRTRAQPQHF.

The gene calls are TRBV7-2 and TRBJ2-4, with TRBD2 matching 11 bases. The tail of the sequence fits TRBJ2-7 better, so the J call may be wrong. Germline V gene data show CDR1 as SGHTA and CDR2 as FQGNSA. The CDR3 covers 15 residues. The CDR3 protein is CASSSTSGSPYEQYF. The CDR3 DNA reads TGTGCCAGCAGCTCTACTAGCGGGAGTCCCTACGAGCAGTACTTC.

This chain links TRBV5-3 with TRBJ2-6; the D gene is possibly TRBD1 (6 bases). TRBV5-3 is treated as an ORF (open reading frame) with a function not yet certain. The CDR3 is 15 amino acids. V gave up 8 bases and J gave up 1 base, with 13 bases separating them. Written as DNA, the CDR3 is TGTGCCAGCAGATCAGGGGAATCTGGGGCCAACGTCCTGACTTTC. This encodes CASRSGESGANVLTF.

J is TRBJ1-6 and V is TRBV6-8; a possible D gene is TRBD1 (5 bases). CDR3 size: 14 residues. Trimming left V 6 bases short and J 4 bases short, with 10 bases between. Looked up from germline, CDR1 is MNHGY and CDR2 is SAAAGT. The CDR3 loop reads CASSAGTYNSPLHF. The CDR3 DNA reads TGTGCCAGCAGCGCCGGGACTTATAATTCACCCCTCCACTTT.

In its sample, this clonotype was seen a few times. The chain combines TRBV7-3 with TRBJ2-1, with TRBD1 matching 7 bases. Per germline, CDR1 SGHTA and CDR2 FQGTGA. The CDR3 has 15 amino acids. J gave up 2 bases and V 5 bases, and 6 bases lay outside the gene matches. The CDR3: CASSPDRTAYNEQFF. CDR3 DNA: TGTGCCAGCAGCCCGGACAGGACGGCCTACAATGAGCAGTTCTTC.

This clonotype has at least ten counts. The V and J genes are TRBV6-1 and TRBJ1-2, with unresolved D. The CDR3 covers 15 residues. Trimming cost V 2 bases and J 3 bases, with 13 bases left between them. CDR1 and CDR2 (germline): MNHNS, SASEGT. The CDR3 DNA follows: TGTGCCAGCAGTGAACTGGCCACTCGGTACTATGGCTACACCTTC. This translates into CASSELATRYYGYTF.

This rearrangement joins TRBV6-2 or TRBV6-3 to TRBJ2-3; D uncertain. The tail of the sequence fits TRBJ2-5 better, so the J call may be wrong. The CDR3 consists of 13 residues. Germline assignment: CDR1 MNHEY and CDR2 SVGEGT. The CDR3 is CASSEVARETQYF. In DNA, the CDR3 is TGTGCCAGCAGTGAAGTCGCAAGAGAGACCCAGTACTTC.

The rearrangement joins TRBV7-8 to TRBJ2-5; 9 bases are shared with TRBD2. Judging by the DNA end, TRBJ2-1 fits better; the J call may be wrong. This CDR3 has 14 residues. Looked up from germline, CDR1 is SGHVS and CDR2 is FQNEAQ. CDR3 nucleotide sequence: TGTGCCAGCAGCACAAGCGGGGGGCCTACGGAGCAGTTCTTC. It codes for CASSTSGGPTEQFF.

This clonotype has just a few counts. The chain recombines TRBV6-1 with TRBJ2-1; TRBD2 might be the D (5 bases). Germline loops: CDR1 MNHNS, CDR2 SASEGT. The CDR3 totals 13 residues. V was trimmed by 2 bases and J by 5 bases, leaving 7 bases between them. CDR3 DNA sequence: TGTGCCAGCAGTGAAACTAGACACAATGAGCAGTTCTTC. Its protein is CASSETRHNEQFF.

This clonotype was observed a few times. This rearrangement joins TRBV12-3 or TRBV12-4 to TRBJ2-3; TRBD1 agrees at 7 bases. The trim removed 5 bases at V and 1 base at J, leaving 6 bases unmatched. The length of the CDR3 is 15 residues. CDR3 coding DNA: TGTGCCAGCAGTGCCAGGGGGTTCGGCACAGATACGCAGTATTTT. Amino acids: CASSARGFGTDTQYF.

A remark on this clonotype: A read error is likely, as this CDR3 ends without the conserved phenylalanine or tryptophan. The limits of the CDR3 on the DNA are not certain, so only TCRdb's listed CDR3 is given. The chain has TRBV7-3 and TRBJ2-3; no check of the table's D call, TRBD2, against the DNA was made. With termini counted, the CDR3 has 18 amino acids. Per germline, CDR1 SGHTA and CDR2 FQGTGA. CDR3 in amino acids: CASSLIPAGGYNEQFFGP.